This is a list of T cell receptor beta chains from one sample in a study of CD8 T cells in ankylosing spondylitis. TCRdb passed the 5' RACE reads through MiXCR, listing each CDR3 protein once. The sample has some 400,000 distinct CDR3 sequences; approximately 20% are singletons. Sequenced input: blood, either unsorted or a sorted T cell fraction (not recorded which). The origin of the receptors is a male donor with ankylosing spondylitis. CDR3s leave out the opening cysteine and the closing phenylalanine or tryptophan. Part of the rows lack a size; the others show once, few, many or a class for expanded clones.

cdr3_aa v_call clone_size
SARINAIAGKETQY TRBV20-1 -
ASSSTGTGMETQY TRBV2 -
ASSLGGRLGNEQF TRBV28 few
ASSLVGVGEQF TRBV7-9 many
ASARLVTVIDAGELF TRBV5-1 -
ASTLAGGGETQY TRBV5-6 few
ASSPGLAGGPNQY TRBV6-1 -
ASSLDGQRADTEAF TRBV5-1 -
ASSSDIYEKLF TRBV5-1 few
ASSLGGGHSNQPQH TRBV7-2 -
ASSQVPGWDTEAF TRBV3-1 few